These 21 T cell receptor beta chains originate from one sample sequenced in a study of blood T cell repertoires in COVID-19. The assay was immunoSEQ multiplex PCR, and TCRdb's table has in-frame clones only and misses some. The table has 25,000 to 30,000 clones, 80% to 90% seen once; the top ten hold less than 15%. Sequencing used peripheral blood. The receptors were sampled from a human donor in a cohort sampled during active COVID-19. The donor label of this sample is uncertain.

A few counts support this clone. This rearrangement joins TRBV19 to TRBJ2-1, with 9 nucleotides matching TRBD1. CDR1 LNHDA and CDR2 SQIVND come from the germline V gene (reference sequence). This CDR3 is 16 amino acids long. V was pared by 6 bases and J by 2 bases, with 8 bases of the junction left unmatched. The DNA for the CDR3 is TGTGCCAGTAGAAGACAGGGGGGGATGCCCTACAATGAGCAGTTCTTC. Protein sequence: CASRRQGGMPYNEQFF. The whole variable domain, filled in from reference TRBV19 and TRBJ2-1, reads DGGITQSPKYLFRKEGQNVTLSCEQNLNHDAMYWYRQDPGQGLRLIYYSQIVNDFQKGDIAEGYSVSREKKESFPLTVTSAQKNPTAFYLCASRRQGGMPYNEQFFGPGTRLTVL.

V usage is TRBV5-1 and J usage is TRBJ1-4, with D perhaps TRBD1 (6 bases). V was pared by 7 bases and J by 7 bases, with 14 bases between. Germline assignment: CDR1 SGHRS and CDR2 YFSETQ. The CDR3 totals 13 residues. CDR3 in amino acids: CASRTGRGEKLFF. CDR3 DNA sequence: TGCGCCAGCCGTACAGGGAGGGGTGAAAAACTGTTTTTT.

The V gene is TRBV11-2, the J gene TRBJ2-1, with D uncertain. This CDR3 is built from 14 residues. CDR1 and CDR2 from the germline V gene are SGHAT and FQNNGV. Trimming removed 8 bases from V and 0 bases from J, with 11 bases in between. CDR3: CASRLPSSYNEQFF. CDR3 sequence (DNA): TGTGCCAGCCGACTCCCGAGCTCCTACAATGAGCAGTTCTTC.

The chain has TRBV3-1 (or the pseudogene TRBV3-2) and TRBJ1-6; TRBD1 matches 8 bases. Trimming removed 2 bases from V and 11 bases from J; junction bases left unmatched: 5. The germline V gene has CDR1 LGHDT and CDR2 YNNKEL (reference sequence). This CDR3 has 14 residues. In DNA form, the CDR3 reads TGTGCCAGCAGCCAACCTCGGACAGGGACACCCCTCCACTTT. Translating gives CASSQPRTGTPLHF.

The CDR3 region is CSVGGQGSGETQYF. The CDR3, as DNA: TGCAGCGTGGGAGGACAGGGAAGTGGGGAGACCCAGTACTTC. The chain links TRBV29-1 to TRBJ2-5, with 8 positions matching TRBD1. The germline CDR1 and CDR2 sequences are SQVTM and ANQGSEA. This CDR3 comprises 14 residues. J lost 5 bases, V lost 6 bases, and 11 bases had no gene match.

This chain connects TRBV19 to TRBJ1-5; D is undetermined. Trimming stripped 1 base from V and 3 bases from J, with 10 bases between. Germline V CDR1 and CDR2: LNHDA, SQIVND (reference sequence). This CDR3 region has 15 residues. As DNA, the CDR3 is TGTGCCAGTAGTATAGGGGCACCTTCCAATCAGCCCCAGCATTTT. Amino acid sequence: CASSIGAPSNQPQHF. The whole variable domain, filled in from reference TRBV19 and TRBJ1-5, reads DGGITQSPKYLFRKEGQNVTLSCEQNLNHDAMYWYRQDPGQGLRLIYYSQIVNDFQKGDIAEGYSVSREKKESFPLTVTSAQKNPTAFYLCASSIGAPSNQPQHFGDGTRLSIL.

The V and J genes are TRBV19 and TRBJ2-1, with 9 positions matching TRBD2. CDR3 length equals 17 residues. The germline gives CDR1 LNHDA, CDR2 SQIVND (reference sequence). J lost 2 bases, V lost 5 bases, and 10 bases had no gene match. As DNA, the CDR3 is TGTGCCAGTAGTGGTAGTAGCGGGGGCCAAACCTACAATGAGCAGTTCTTC. Protein sequence: CASSGSSGGQTYNEQFF.

The chain carries TRBV19 and TRBJ1-5, with 8 bases fitting TRBD1. The CDR3 extends over 15 amino acids. Germline V lookup: CDR1 LNHDA, CDR2 SQIVND (reference sequence). The V and J ends lost 3 bases and 7 bases, in that order; junction bases with no gene match: 8. The CDR3 protein is CASSMSGGAYQPQHF. The CDR3 DNA reads as TGTGCCAGTAGTATGTCAGGGGGCGCGTACCAGCCCCAGCATTTT.

The gene calls are TRBV5-6 and TRBJ2-1, with D tentatively TRBD2 (6 bases). The CDR3 contains 14 residues. The germline CDR1 and CDR2 sequences are SGHDT and YYEEEE. V was shortened by 4 bases and J by 5 bases, with 13 bases between the two germline ends. This CDR3 is CASSPRGFNNEQFF. Written as DNA, the CDR3 is TGTGCCAGCAGCCCTCGGGGGTTCAACAATGAGCAGTTCTTC.

The chain combines TRBV5-6 with TRBJ2-2; the D gene is possibly TRBD1 (5 bases). Deletions cut 2 bases from V and 13 bases from J, with 12 bases between. The V gene's germline CDR1 is SGHDT and CDR2 YYEEEE. There are 12 residues in the CDR3. This chain's CDR3 is CASSFAWGGLFF. Here the CDR3 DNA reads TGTGCCAGCAGCTTTGCGTGGGGCGGGCTGTTTTTT.

This clone was observed a single time. The chain combines TRBV30 with TRBJ1-1; D remains ambiguous. The germline V gene has CDR1 GTSNPN and CDR2 SVGIG (reference sequence). Trimming pared 0 bases from V and 5 bases from J, leaving 10 bases between. This CDR3 region has 13 residues. DNA of the CDR3: TGTGCCTGGAGTGTCGGCCGAGGGACTGAAGCTTTCTTT. Translating gives CAWSVGRGTEAFF.

The CDR3 protein is CASSGTSGVNTGELFF. CDR3 coding DNA: TGTGCCAGCAGTGGGACTAGCGGGGTGAACACCGGGGAGCTGTTTTTT. V and J are TRBV2 and TRBJ2-2, with 12 bases fitting TRBD2. The trim removed 4 bases at V and 1 base at J, leaving 1 base unmatched. Germline assignment: CDR1 SNHLY and CDR2 FYNNEI. CDR3 length: 16 amino acids.

The chain couples TRBV2 to TRBJ1-1; TRBD1 is a possible D gene (5 bases). V lost 4 bases and J lost 10, with 13 bases in between. The CDR3 totals 12 residues. The V gene's germline CDR1 is SNHLY and CDR2 FYNNEI. The CDR3 sequence: CASSGGPGGAFF. Written as DNA, the CDR3 is TGTGCCAGCAGTGGGGGCCCGGGCGGAGCTTTCTTT.

This sequence joins TRBV5-4 and TRBJ2-1, with 14 bases lining up with TRBD2. The V segment lost 8 bases and the J segment 5 bases; nucleotides outside the gene matches: 3. This CDR3 region has 14 residues. Germline V gives CDR1 SGHNT, CDR2 YYREEE (reference sequence). CDR3 residues: CASRTSGGNNEQFF. The CDR3 coding sequence is TGTGCCAGTAGGACTAGCGGGGGGAACAATGAGCAGTTCTTC.

Only a few counts were recorded for this clone. This chain links TRBV3-1 (or the pseudogene TRBV3-2) with TRBJ1-2; D might be TRBD1 (6 bases). Deletions cut 2 bases from V and 5 bases from J, with 15 bases between. The CDR3 is made up of 15 amino acids. Germline CDR1 and CDR2: LGHDT and YNNKEL (reference sequence). In DNA form, the CDR3 reads TGTGCCAGCAGCCAATGGGACACAACAAGATATGGCTACACCTTC. Translation gives CASSQWDTTRYGYTF.

V is TRBV18 and J is TRBJ2-1; D perhaps matches TRBD2 (6 bases). Germline V CDR1 and CDR2: KGHSH, LQKENI. The CDR3 sequence is 15 residues long. Trimming took 3 bases from V and 7 from J, leaving 16 bases between them. The CDR3 DNA is TGTGCCAGCTCACCGTCGGCAGCTCGGGGGAATGAGCAGTTCTTC. Translation: CASSPSAARGNEQFF.

The chain recombines TRBV19 with TRBJ2-1; D might be TRBD2 (5 bases). Trimming left V 5 bases short and J 9 bases short, with 17 bases between. The CDR3 has 14 residues. Germline CDR1 reads LNHDA; CDR2 reads SQIVND (reference sequence). CDR3 amino acids: CASSPDRRYGEQFF. The CDR3, as DNA: TGTGCCAGTAGTCCGGACCGGAGGTATGGTGAGCAGTTCTTC.

This sequence joins TRBV7-2 and TRBJ1-4; 7 bases map to TRBD1. This CDR3 is 14 amino acids long. Germline CDR1 is SGHTA and CDR2 is FQGNSA. V trimming: 3 bases; J trimming: 4 bases; junction bases outside the gene matches: 2. The CDR3 loop is CASSLAGGNEKLFF. Here the CDR3 DNA reads TGTGCCAGCAGCTTGGCAGGGGGTAATGAAAAACTGTTTTTT.

J is TRBJ1-1 and V is TRBV2, with 11 bases fitting TRBD1. CDR3 length: 14 amino acids. Germline V CDR1 and CDR2: SNHLY, FYNNEI. J was trimmed by 10 bases and V by 1 base; bases with no gene match: 5. Here the CDR3 reads CASSEVGDRGVAFF. DNA for the CDR3: TGTGCCAGCAGTGAAGTAGGGGACAGGGGGGTAGCTTTCTTT. The variable domain in full, with the rest retrieved from reference TRBV2 and TRBJ1-1, is EPEVTQTPSHQVTQMGQEVILRCVPISNHLYFYWYRQILGQKVEFLVSFYNNEISEKSEIFDDQFSVERPDGSNFTLKIRSTKLEDSAMYFCASSEVGDRGVAFFGQGTRLTVV.

V usage is TRBV6-2 or TRBV6-3 and J usage is TRBJ1-4; 7 bases map to TRBD1. From germline, CDR1 is MNHEY and CDR2 SVGEGT. The CDR3 contains 14 residues. J was trimmed by 8 bases and V by 2 bases; bases with no gene match: 5. The CDR3 region is CASSYRQGREKLFF. The CDR3 nucleotides are TGTGCCAGCAGTTACAGACAGGGCAGGGAAAAACTGTTTTTT.

V usage is TRBV5-5 and J usage is TRBJ2-5; 7 positions agree with TRBD1. The CDR3 sequence is 14 residues long. V shed 4 bases and J 3 bases; nucleotides not matched to a gene: 6. Per the germline V gene, CDR1 is SGHKS and CDR2 is YYEKEE (reference sequence). In DNA, the CDR3 is TGTGCCAGCAGCCAGGGGACAGCCAAAGAGACCCAGTACTTC. Translated: CASSQGTAKETQYF.